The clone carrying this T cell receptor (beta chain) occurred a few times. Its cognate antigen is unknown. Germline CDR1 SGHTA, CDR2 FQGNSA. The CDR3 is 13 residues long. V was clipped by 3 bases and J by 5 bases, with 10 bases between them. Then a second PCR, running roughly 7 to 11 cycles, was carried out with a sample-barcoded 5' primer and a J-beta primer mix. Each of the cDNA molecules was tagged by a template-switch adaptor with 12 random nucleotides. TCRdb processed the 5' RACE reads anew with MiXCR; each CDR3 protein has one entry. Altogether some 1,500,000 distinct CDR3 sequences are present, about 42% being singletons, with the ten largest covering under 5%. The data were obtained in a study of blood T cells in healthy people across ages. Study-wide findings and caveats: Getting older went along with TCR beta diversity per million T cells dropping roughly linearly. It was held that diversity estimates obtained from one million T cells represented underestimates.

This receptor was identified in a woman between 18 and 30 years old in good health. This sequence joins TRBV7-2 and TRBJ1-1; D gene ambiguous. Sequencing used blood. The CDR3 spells CASSLEPGTEAFF. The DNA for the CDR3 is TGTGCCAGCAGCTTGGAACCCGGGACTGAAGCTTTCTTT.